The clone carrying this TCR beta chain occurred a few times. Its antigen is undetermined. The data belong to a study of blood T cells in healthy people across ages. Looking at the study overall: There was about one barcoded beta molecule captured by template switching per two T cells. Broader study findings: Changes in expanded clonotypes were possibly confounded, as the CMV status of donors was unknown.

Primed by a sample-barcoded 5' primer and a J-beta primer mix, a second PCR proceeded for about 7 to 12 cycles. Each CDR3 protein gets one entry after TCRdb re-called the 5' RACE reads with MiXCR. The sample holds hundreds of thousands of distinct CDR3 sequences, around 45% seen once. Isolation of PBMCs gave at least 7 million cells per sample. The CDR3 is made up of 12 amino acids. With 5 bases removed from V and 3 bases from J, the gap between germline ends came to 8 bases. CDR1 SNHLY and CDR2 FYNNEI come from the germline V gene. The chain is built from TRBV2 and TRBJ2-7; D gene ambiguous. The receptor was derived from a woman aged 60-75 years in good health. The source material was blood. Here the CDR3 reads CASSPYNYEQYF. The CDR3 bases are TGTGCCAGCAGTCCCTACAACTACGAGCAGTACTTC.